This T cell receptor beta chain was observed in a study of blood T cell repertoires in COVID-19. Study-level background: Samples of COVID-19 (acute and convalescent) were obtained from the United States, Italy and Spain. T cells, B-cell-depleted T cells, or PBMCs provided the cDNA or gDNA that served as material.

Germline CDR1 KGHSH, CDR2 LQKENI. With V trimmed by 8 bases and J by 4 bases, 9 bases remained unmatched. The CDR3 totals 14 residues. In the study's own analysis: Nucleated cell counts were estimated from reference gene primer amplification. Generated by immunoSEQ multiplex PCR, the TCRdb table keeps only in-frame clones and is missing some. V, J and clone size derive from that table, while D and trimming were established from the DNA sequence. The table has more than 110,000 clones, approximately 87% seen once; the top ten hold approximately 40%. The receptor's source is a human donor in a cohort sampled during active COVID-19. V and J are TRBV18 and TRBJ1-1; 8 nucleotides align to TRBD1. Material for sequencing was peripheral blood. The CDR3 nucleotides are TGTGCCAGCACAGGACAGGGAACCCCCACTGAAGCTTTCTTT. Translating it yields CASTGQGTPTEAFF.